This T cell receptor (beta chain) was captured by sequencing in a study of response to subunit inactivated influenza vaccine. MiXCR was run by TCRdb on the RT-PCR reads, yielding one entry per CDR3 protein. Of roughly 630,000 distinct CDR3 sequences listed, 13% to 15% are singletons. Regarding the study as a whole: It was the authors' suggestion that each seasonal influenza vaccination recruits few new T cells.

Concerning this clonotype itself: Antigen specificity is unknown.

The CDR3 covers 13 residues. V shed 5 bases and J shed 6 bases, with 14 bases lying between them. In germline, CDR1 is SEHNR, CDR2 FQNEAQ (reference sequence). This chain links TRBV7-9 with TRBJ2-7; possibly TRBD2 for D (5 bases). The source material was PBMCs from blood, sampled 14 to 15 days before vaccination. The source of this sequence is a man in his forties or fifties who received an inactivated influenza vaccine. The CDR3 loop is CASSRSEGSEQYF. The CDR3 DNA sequence: TGTGCCAGCAGCCGTTCCGAGGGCTCCGAGCAGTACTTC.